This note documents a single T cell receptor (beta chain) sequence. This clonotype occurred many times. The target of this receptor is not known. No clone much larger than this one lies a single base away; base qualities are absent. V loses 2 bases of germline sequence and J loses 0 bases, and the interval between the two ends is 8 bases. Sequences SGHRS (CDR1) and YFSETQ (CDR2) are obtained from the germline V gene. Counted from cysteine to phenylalanine, this CDR3 has 14 amino acids. CDR3 DNA only is kept here, 42 bases in frame from base 1. The time point label, read with the paper, signifies: newly diagnosed GD, antithyroid drugs for less than 3 months. RNA was extracted from PBMCs in TRIzol for both TCR sequencing and RNA sequencing. Graves' disease was diagnosed according to American Thyroid Association guidelines. Patients were recruited from an endocrinology department in Xi'an, China. Each patient gave roughly 10 milliliters of peripheral blood, collected in an EDTA anticoagulant tube. Ficoll Paque Plus density gradient separation was used to isolate PBMCs, and no further T cell sorting was performed. An Agilent 2100 Bioanalyzer and agarose gel were used to check RNA quality, and a NanoDrop 2000 was used to measure RNA concentration.

Library method: multiplex PCR. The sample was run on an Illumina HiSeq 4000. iRepertoire HTBI primers and Arm-PCR amplification of CDR3 regions were used to construct TCR beta libraries. Gel purification was performed on PCR products prior to sequencing. Turning to the authors' computational methods: Across samples, 60 to 75 TRBV and 13 to 15 TRBJ segments were identified and used for gene usage analysis of CDR3 amino acid clonotypes. COPE and FqMerger were used to merge filtered high-quality paired reads into contigs. BLAST was used to align contigs to the IMGT TRBV, TRBD and TRBJ reference genes, and CDR3 was defined following IMGT. Clonotypes above 0.1% frequency were classified as highly expanded clones. Shannon entropy was used to measure repertoire diversity, and the Gini coefficient was used to measure V-J evenness. A clonotype found in more than one individual was treated as public. TCRdb applied fastp at Q25 and MiXCR to the public reads, then kept only in-frame beta chains. Rows merge per CDR3 protein into single entries with the most common DNA and genes. None of the V and J calls come from the authors' own analysis; TCRdb made them. Recorded for this sample are some 500,000 distinct CDR3 sequences; roughly 14% of them occurred a single time. Roughly a tenth of the sample is taken by the ten largest.

The data were obtained in a study of regulatory T cells in long-lasting Graves disease (TCRdb year 2021). With respect to the entire study: Newly diagnosed Graves' disease patients had taken antithyroid drugs for less than 3 months. A total of roughly 33 samples were covered by TCR sequencing, comprising some 13 persistent and around 20 newly diagnosed Graves' disease patients. The study was conducted in China and was registered as a clinical trial. Persistent Graves' disease patients were compared with newly diagnosed Graves' disease patients by peripheral blood TCR sequencing and RNA sequencing.

Study-wide findings and limitations: Compared with newly diagnosed patients, patients with persistent Graves' disease had lower TCR Shannon entropy and fewer highly expanded clones, which suggests clonal expansion. The study examined only peripheral blood because the primary lesion, thyroid tissue, could not be accessed. TRBV28, TRBJ1-2 and TRBJ2-5 were preferentially used in persistent disease, while TRBV20-1 and TRBJ2-1 were favored in newly diagnosed disease. Patients with persistent disease shared more public clonotypes (under 3,000) than newly diagnosed patients did (966). The authors noted that the small sample size was a limitation that may lower accuracy. Only the TCR beta chain was sequenced and analyzed.

This sample was shared with a second study, whose subject was T cells in Graves' hyperthyroidism and ophthalmopathy. As noted in the second study: A patient counted as having stable Graves' hyperthyroidism if no progression to ophthalmopathy occurred over 18 months of follow-up. Hyperthyroidism patients were newly diagnosed, with disease duration under 2 months, and aged 18 to 65 years. The study excluded patients with uncontrolled infections, other autoimmune diseases, pregnancy or lactation. Diagnoses were based on clinical symptoms, serum thyroxine and TRAb, thyroid ultrasound and orbital computed tomography. A first-round RT-PCR of the TCR CDR3 used the HTBI primer set with the Qiagen OneStep RT-PCR kit. Most expanded thyroid clonotypes (frequency above 0.001) were also found in blood, which suggests that blood repertoires may mirror thyroid immune responses. A 13 V-J signature model separated ophthalmopathy from stable hyperthyroidism, with 87.88% sensitivity and 81.08% specificity in cross-validation and 80%/75% in testing. During validation, the model predicted progression to ophthalmopathy a median of roughly six months ahead of onset, with approximately 70% sensitivity and more than 72% specificity. A discovery cohort of 95 to 100 patients, fewer than 50 with Graves' ophthalmopathy and about 60 with stable Graves' hyperthyroidism, was used to find distinguishing TCR V-J signatures. Prospective prediction of ophthalmopathy was tested in an independent validation cohort of 18 to 20 hyperthyroidism patients and 15 to 17 patients who later progressed to ophthalmopathy. For training and testing, the roughly 93 patients in the discovery cohort were randomly divided in a 7:3 ratio. In six Graves' hyperthyroidism patients, the study also compared T-cell repertoires from thyroid tissue with T-cell repertoires from blood. After sampling, hyperthyroidism patients received methimazole starting at 30 mg daily, and ophthalmopathy patients received high-dose intravenous methylprednisolone. Libraries were constructed in a second round of multiplex PCR, after which size selection and purification were carried out. Sequencing of the libraries was done on an Illumina HiSeq2000 using paired-end 100 bp reads. Raw data were processed with SOAPnuke, discarding reads with adapters, uncalled bases, mean Phred below 15, or no exact constant-primer or identifier match. COPE v1.2.5 was used to merge the high-quality paired reads, and each unique nucleotide sequence was defined as a clonotype. MiTCR v1.1 was used to align clonotypes to the IMGT TRBV, TRBD and TRBJ reference segments. The analysis included only V-J combinations with a frequency above 0.0001, which together covered 99.2% of the repertoires. The TCS score was defined as the ratio of F50 (clonal expansion) to E x V (chaos), calculated using BLOSUM62-based TCRdist between CDR3 peptides within each V-J. Welch's t-statistics and random forest reduced 500 to 550 V-J features to some 14, which were used in a naive Bayes classifier (R e1071). No statistical method was used to set the sample size in advance, and investigators knew the group allocation. The paper reports TCR Vbeta CDR3 sequencing of some 140 peripheral blood samples: fewer than 50 ophthalmopathy, over 70 hyperthyroidism and 17 progressor patients.

The V and J genes are TRBV5-1 and TRBJ2-5; the D region possibly corresponds to TRBD2 (6 bases align). This material consisted of peripheral blood mononuclear cells (PBMCs), taken at new diagnosis, from a patient treated with antithyroid drugs. The receptor was derived from a man under 40 with Graves disease. Donor details come from another sample of the same person, matched by shared clones. The CDR3 in this case is CASSFGGYQETQYF. The nucleotide sequence is TGCGCCAGCAGCTTCGGGGGATACCAAGAGACCCAGTACTTC.